One and the same sample provided the 7 T cell receptor beta chains below, sequenced in a study of T-cell reconstitution after alpha-beta-depleted transplantation in children. Unique molecular identifiers were incorporated during preparation of the TCRbeta library. TCRdb reprocessed the PCR reads via MiXCR and lists one record per CDR3 protein. Of 300,000 to 350,000 distinct CDR3 sequences in the sample, more than 20% were seen once. Sequenced here: PBMCs, mostly from graft donor cells, sampled 180 days after TCRalphabeta/CD19-depleted stem cell transplant. The origin of the receptors is a male patient between 5 and 17 years old who had a stem cell transplant for acute lymphoblastic leukemia, so the T cells may come from the graft donor.

The chain carries TRBV6-1 and TRBJ2-5; D may match TRBD1 or TRBD2 (6 bases each). This CDR3 is built from 14 residues. Germline lookup yields CDR1 MNHNS and CDR2 SASEGT. The germline V and J ends were trimmed by 4 bases and 4 bases, with 13 bases remaining between them. CDR3 DNA: TGTGCCAGCAGTGTTTCCGGGGGCACAGAGACCCAGTACTTC. Its translation is CASSVSGGTETQYF.

This sequence joins TRBV29-1 and TRBJ2-3; 7 bases agree with TRBD1. This CDR3 contains 13 residues. Looked up from germline, CDR1 is SQVTM and CDR2 is ANQGSEA. The V gene end was trimmed by 6 bases and the J gene end by 2 bases; junction bases not matched to a gene: 5. DNA of the CDR3: TGCAGCGTCGCAGGGGGACACACAGATACGCAGTATTTT. This sequence encodes CSVAGGHTDTQYF.

This clonotype was counted a few times. CDR3 sequence: CASSEVAGAWGEQFF. The DNA of the CDR3 is TGCGCCAGCAGTGAGGTAGCGGGAGCTTGGGGTGAGCAGTTCTTC. V and J are TRBV10-2 and TRBJ2-1, with 9 bases identical to TRBD2. The CDR3 has 15 amino acids. CDR1 is WSHSY and CDR2 is SAAADI in the germline V gene. With 2 bases clipped from V and 9 bases from J, the junction kept 8 bases outside the gene matches.

The chain couples TRBV4-2 to TRBJ2-1, with a tentative D call TRBD1 (6 bases). The CDR3 totals 17 residues. Germline V gives CDR1 LGHNA, CDR2 YNFKEQ. Trimming removed 1 base at V and 3 bases at J, with 16 bases between. This CDR3 reads CASSQAKRGKFYNEQFF. In nucleotides, the CDR3 is TGTGCCAGCAGCCAAGCAAAGAGGGGGAAATTCTACAATGAGCAGTTCTTC.

This chain joins TRBV3-1 and TRBJ2-7, with D maybe TRBD2 (6 bases). From germline, CDR1 is LGHDT and CDR2 YNNKEL (reference sequence). Trimming removed 6 bases from V and 7 bases from J, with 13 bases in between. The CDR3 has 12 amino acids. The CDR3 bases are TGTGCCAGCAGAAGGGGAGGTCGGGAGCAGTACTTC. Amino acids: CASRRGGREQYF.

V usage is TRBV7-9 and J usage is TRBJ2-7; 8 bases are a match to TRBD1. The CDR3 extends over 14 amino acids. V was clipped by 1 base and J by 2 bases; unmatched bases: 1. Germline values: CDR1 SEHNR, CDR2 FQNEAQ (reference sequence). CDR3 loop: CASSLGDRPYEQYF. In DNA, the CDR3 is TGTGCCAGCAGCTTAGGGGACAGGCCCTACGAGCAGTACTTC.

This clonotype was seen ten or more times. The J gene is TRBJ2-3, the V gene TRBV20-1; the match to TRBD2 covers 11 bases. This CDR3 comprises 16 residues. V was clipped by 1 base and J by 4 bases; unmatched bases: 7. Germline loops: CDR1 DFQATT, CDR2 SNEGSKA (reference sequence). In nucleotides, the CDR3 is TGCAGTGCTAGAGGATCGACTAGCGGGACGCCAGATACGCAGTATTTT. Its protein product is CSARGSTSGTPDTQYF.